Below, 7 T cell receptor beta chains from the same sample are listed, as sequenced in a study of blood T cell repertoires in COVID-19. Using immunoSEQ multiplex PCR, the repertoire was profiled, and TCRdb retains in-frame clones only, with some absent. The table lists around 120,000 clones, around 76% of them singletons. The specimen was peripheral blood. The receptors here all came from a man in his 70s with acute or convalescent COVID-19.

This rearrangement joins TRBV7-2 to TRBJ1-6; D is unresolved. Germline lookup yields CDR1 SGHTA and CDR2 FQGNSA. V lost 1 base to trimming and J lost 10 bases, with 8 bases between them. The CDR3 loop spans 13 amino acids. Written as DNA, the CDR3 is TGTGCCAGCAGCTTAGGGACTGGGTCACCCCTCCACTTT. It translates to CASSLGTGSPLHF.

The chain combines TRBV5-4 with TRBJ1-5, with D perhaps TRBD1 (5 bases). Germline V gene data show CDR1 as SGHNT and CDR2 as YYREEE (reference sequence). V was cut by 2 bases and J by 3 bases, with 9 bases left in between. The CDR3 spans 14 residues. The CDR3 reads CASSFQGNNQPQHF. The CDR3 region has the DNA TGTGCCAGCAGCTTCCAGGGAAACAATCAGCCCCAGCATTTT. The complete variable domain, with remaining parts taken from reference TRBV5-4 and TRBJ1-5, reads ETGVTQSPTHLIKTRGQQVTLRCSSQSGHNTVSWYQQALGQGPQFIFQYYREEENGRGNFPPRFSGLQFPNYSSELNVNALELDDSALYLCASSFQGNNQPQHFGDGTRLSIL.

The rearrangement uses TRBV19 and TRBJ2-1, with 10 bases lining up with TRBD2. Trimming at V came to 5 bases and at J to 4 bases, leaving 5 bases not matched to a gene. CDR1 is LNHDA, CDR2 SQIVND, per germline (reference sequence). The CDR3 has 15 residues. Here the CDR3 reads CASSYSGGPYNEQFF. The CDR3 DNA sequence: TGTGCCAGTAGTTATAGCGGGGGGCCATACAATGAGCAGTTCTTC.

The chain links TRBV6-5 to TRBJ1-2; unclear D gene. The CDR3 is 14 residues long. Germline V gives CDR1 MNHEY, CDR2 SVGAGI. With 7 bases removed from V and 0 bases from J, the gap between germline ends came to 12 bases. The CDR3 sequence: CASKREPANYGYTF. The CDR3 nucleotides read TGTGCCAGCAAAAGGGAGCCGGCTAACTATGGCTACACCTTC.

The V gene is TRBV7-2, the J gene TRBJ2-5; tentatively, D is TRBD1 (6 bases). The V end lost 5 bases, the J end lost 5 bases, and 15 bases lay between the germline ends. Germline V gives CDR1 SGHTA, CDR2 FQGNSA. This CDR3 region has 14 residues. CDR3 coding DNA: TGTGCCAGCAGCCAGGGGCAGCCGCTGGAGACCCAGTACTTC. The encoded protein is CASSQGQPLETQYF. The variable domain in full, completed from reference TRBV7-2 and TRBJ2-5, reads GAGVSQSPSNKVTEKGKDVELRCDPISGHTALYWYRQSLGQGLEFLIYFQGNSAPDKSGLPSDRFSAERTGGSVSTLTIQRTQQEDSAVYLCASSQGQPLETQYFGPGTRLLVL.

The chain recombines TRBV27 with TRBJ1-1; possible D gene TRBD1, 5 bases. This CDR3 contains 15 residues. Germline V gene sequence: CDR1 MNHEY, CDR2 SMNVEV (reference sequence). V lost 8 bases to trimming and J lost 5 bases, with 21 bases between them. The CDR3 protein is CASRPIGQGGTEAFF. The CDR3 DNA is TGTGCCAGCCGACCTATTGGGCAGGGTGGTACTGAAGCTTTCTTT.

The CDR3 bases are TGTGCCAGCAGGCCCGGCGGTGTTGGCTACACCTTC. It yields the protein CASRPGGVGYTF. The gene calls are TRBV6-6 and TRBJ1-2; the D is unclear. CDR1 MNHNY and CDR2 SVGAGI come from the germline V gene (reference sequence). This CDR3 is 12 amino acids long. Trimming took 6 bases from V and 7 from J, leaving 12 bases between them.